These 28 T cell receptor beta chains originate from one sample sequenced in a study of beta chain features in type 1 diabetes. Their antigen targets remain unknown. All of the isolated RNA was reverse transcribed, so expressed TCRB transcripts were sequenced. TCRdb's copy holds only in-frame clones and misses some; the assay was immunoSEQ multiplex PCR. Of over 600,000 clones listed, roughly 12% were seen once; the top ten hold around 0.12%. Regarding the study as a whole: When Type 1 diabetes patients were examined, their TCRB CDR3s proved moderately but significantly shorter in all four CD4+ subsets.

Sequencing input: naive CD4+ T cells from blood. The source of these receptors is a man aged 30 to 39 with type 1 diabetes.

V is TRBV7-2 and J is TRBJ1-6, with D perhaps TRBD1 (5 bases). The CDR3 sequence is 14 residues long. V was trimmed by 3 bases and J by 10 bases, leaving 13 bases between them. Germline-derived CDR1 and CDR2 are SGHTA and FQGNSA. The CDR3 spells CASSFPNGGSPLHF. The CDR3 DNA reads as TGTGCCAGCAGCTTCCCCAACGGGGGGTCACCCCTCCACTTT.

This clone has more than one count but fewer than ten. Additional DNA sequences in this sample encode the identical CDR3. V and J are TRBV7-2 and TRBJ2-3; the D gene is possibly TRBD1 (6 bases). The CDR3 has 14 amino acids. Germline V gives CDR1 SGHTA, CDR2 FQGNSA. V was shortened by 3 bases and J by 3 bases, with 10 bases between the two germline ends. The CDR3 nucleotides are TGTGCCAGCAGCTTTGGACAGTCGACAGATACGCAGTATTTT. Encoded protein: CASSFGQSTDTQYF.

The CDR3 is CASKGHRHSTDTQYF. In DNA form, the CDR3 reads TGTGCCAGTAAGGGGCACCGGCATAGCACAGATACGCAGTATTTT. The V call is TRBV19, the J call TRBJ2-3, with D tentatively TRBD1 (5 bases). Trimming left V 7 bases short and J 0 bases short, with 14 bases between. The CDR3 length is 15 residues. Per germline, CDR1 LNHDA and CDR2 SQIVND (reference sequence). The variable domain in full, with the rest retrieved from reference TRBV19 and TRBJ2-3, is DGGITQSPKYLFRKEGQNVTLSCEQNLNHDAMYWYRQDPGQGLRLIYYSQIVNDFQKGDIAEGYSVSREKKESFPLTVTSAQKNPTAFYLCASKGHRHSTDTQYFGPGTRLTVL.

This rearrangement joins TRBV2 to TRBJ2-6; D is unclear. Looked up from germline, CDR1 is SNHLY and CDR2 is FYNNEI. The CDR3 is 15 residues long. The V gene lost 2 bases and the J gene lost 0 bases, with 5 bases spanning the gap. The CDR3 spells CASSEIRSGANVLTF. CDR3 DNA: TGTGCCAGCAGTGAAATCCGCTCTGGGGCCAACGTCCTGACTTTC.

For this clone: Other DNA sequences from this sample encode an identical CDR3 as well. The rearrangement joins TRBV7-2 to TRBJ1-2; D is perhaps TRBD1 (5 bases). CDR3 length equals 14 residues. V lost 1 base to trimming and J lost 2 bases, with 8 bases between them. Germline values: CDR1 SGHTA, CDR2 FQGNSA. CDR3 nucleotides: TGTGCCAGCAGCTTAGGGCAGGGCAACTATGGCTACACCTTC. Translation gives CASSLGQGNYGYTF.

This clone was seen a handful of times. V and J are TRBV4-3 and TRBJ2-3; tentative D call: TRBD2 (6 bases). Germline V gene data show CDR1 as LGHNA and CDR2 as YSLEER. V lost 4 bases and J lost 4, with 12 bases in between. CDR3 length: 14 residues. The CDR3 sequence: CASSRLEAPDTQYF. The CDR3 coding sequence is TGCGCCAGCAGCCGACTAGAGGCCCCAGATACGCAGTATTTT.

This clone has more than one count but fewer than ten. V gene TRBV19 combines with J gene TRBJ2-6; TRBD2 matches at 14 bases. This CDR3 spans 18 amino acids. V dropped 4 bases and J dropped 1; count of bases not matched to a gene: 3. Germline V gene data show CDR1 as LNHDA and CDR2 as SQIVND (reference sequence). In nucleotides, the CDR3 is TGTGCCAGTAGTAAGACTAGCGGGGGGGCTTCTGGGGCCAACGTCCTGACTTTC. It yields the protein CASSKTSGGASGANVLTF.

This clone was seen only a few times. This chain's CDR3 is CASSQESGGLPYEQYF. For the CDR3, the DNA is TGCGCCAGCAGCCAAGAGAGCGGGGGACTACCCTACGAGCAGTACTTC. The chain couples TRBV4-3 to TRBJ2-7; 8 positions match TRBD2. This CDR3 comprises 16 residues. The V and J ends lost 0 bases and 2 bases, in that order; junction bases with no gene match: 6. Per germline, CDR1 LGHNA and CDR2 YSLEER.

This clone was found a few times. This chain connects TRBV5-1 to TRBJ2-3; D remains unclear. CDR3 length: 14 amino acids. Germline V CDR1 and CDR2: SGHRS, YFSETQ. V lost 4 bases, J lost 0 bases, and 9 bases lay in between. The CDR3 bases are TGCGCCAGCAGCCGCGAAACTAGCACAGATACGCAGTATTTT. Encoded protein: CASSRETSTDTQYF. The variable domain in full, with the rest retrieved from reference TRBV5-1 and TRBJ2-3, is KAGVTQTPRYLIKTRGQQVTLSCSPISGHRSVSWYQQTPGQGLQFLFEYFSETQRNKGNFPGRFSGRQFSNSRSEMNVSTLELGDSALYLCASSRETSTDTQYFGPGTRLTVL.

This clone was counted only a few times. The junction departs from the called germline gene at one end, perhaps through a read error. This chain joins TRBV7-7 and TRBJ1-2; D is perhaps TRBD1 (5 bases). The CDR3 is 14 amino acids. Per the germline V gene, CDR1 is SSHAT and CDR2 is FNYEAQ (reference sequence). This CDR3 reads CASSPPPEGRSSTF. CDR3 DNA sequence: TGTGCTAGCAGCCCCCCTCCGGAGGGGCGGTCCTCGACCTTC. The variable domain in full, with the rest retrieved from reference TRBV7-7 and TRBJ1-2, is GAGVSQSPRYKVTKRGQDVTLRCDPISSHATLYWYQQALGQGPEFLTYFNYEAQPDKSGLPSDRFSAERPEGSISTLTIQRTEQRDSAMYRCASSPPPEGRSSTFGSGTRLTVV.

The sample holds a few counts of this clone. The chain has TRBV6-1 and TRBJ2-7; no clear D gene. CDR3 size: 12 residues. CDR1 and CDR2 (germline): MNHNS, SASEGT. V was trimmed by 5 bases and J by 1 base, leaving 6 bases between them. The CDR3 protein is CASSPYSYEQYF. Here the CDR3 DNA reads TGTGCCAGCAGTCCTTATTCCTACGAGCAGTACTTC.

The CDR3 nucleotides read TGTGCCAGCAGTTGGACCCCGGGCGAGACCCAGTACTTC. It encodes CASSWTPGETQYF. The genes are TRBV6-6 and TRBJ2-5; D unresolved. Germline CDR1 and CDR2: MNHNY and SVGAGI (reference sequence). This CDR3 is 13 amino acids long. V was trimmed by 4 bases and J by 5 bases, leaving 11 bases between them.

The rearrangement joins TRBV2 to TRBJ2-3; possible D gene TRBD1, 5 bases. Deletions cut 6 bases from V and 9 bases from J, with 16 bases between. Germline CDR1 reads SNHLY; CDR2 reads FYNNEI. This CDR3 contains 13 residues. CDR3 sequence: CASSAETWGTQYF. CDR3 DNA: TGTGCCAGCAGCGCCGAAACTTGGGGCACGCAGTATTTT.

This clone was counted only a few times. The V gene is TRBV15, the J gene TRBJ1-1; D is perhaps TRBD1 (5 bases). The CDR3 contains 11 residues. Germline CDR1 LNHNV, CDR2 YYDKDF (reference sequence). Trimming removed 3 bases from V and 10 bases from J, with 9 bases in between. CDR3 in DNA: TGTGCCACCAGCAGGGAAGGGACAGCTTTCTTT. Translation: CATSREGTAFF. Supplemented by reference TRBV15 and TRBJ1-1, the full variable domain reads DAMVIQNPRYQVTQFGKPVTLSCSQTLNHNVMYWYQQKSSQAPKLLFHYYDKDFNNEADTPDNFQSRRPNTSFCFLDIRSPGLGDTAMYLCATSREGTAFFGQGTRLTVV.

This clone was observed a few times. V and J are TRBV7-3 and TRBJ1-1; D perhaps matches TRBD1 (6 bases). CDR1 and CDR2 from the germline V gene are SGHTA and FQGTGA. The germline V and J ends were trimmed by 5 bases and 7 bases, with 17 bases remaining between them. The CDR3 is 14 amino acids. CDR3 amino acids: CASSPLPTGSEAFF. The DNA for the CDR3 is TGTGCCAGCAGCCCCCTCCCTACAGGGAGTGAAGCTTTCTTT.

This sequence joins TRBV6-6 and TRBJ2-2; 8 bases are a match to TRBD1. Germline CDR1 is MNHNY and CDR2 is SVGAGI (reference sequence). This CDR3 is 15 amino acids long. J lost 3 bases, V lost 5 bases, and 5 bases had no gene match. As DNA, the CDR3 is TGTGCCAGCAGTAATCAGGGGGCGGACACCGGGGAGCTGTTTTTT. Its translation: CASSNQGADTGELFF.

This clone was observed a few times. This rearrangement joins TRBV14 to TRBJ1-2, with D possibly TRBD1 on 5 matching bases. Trimming stripped 0 bases from V and 7 bases from J, with 15 bases between. Germline V gene data show CDR1 as SGHDN and CDR2 as FVKESK. The CDR3 consists of 15 residues. The CDR3 nucleotides read TGTGCCAGCAGCCAAGATGCGGGGGGAACGGGTGGCTACACCTTC. Its translation: CASSQDAGGTGGYTF.

Only a few counts were recorded for this clone. The rearrangement links TRBV30 to TRBJ1-4; no firm D call. The CDR3 length is 14 residues. V was pared by 2 bases and J by 0 bases, with 7 bases between. CDR1 and CDR2 from the germline V gene are GTSNPN and SVGIG (reference sequence). The CDR3 nucleotides are TGTGCCTGGAGTTGGGATGCAACTAATGAAAAACTGTTTTTT. This codes for CAWSWDATNEKLFF. Looking up the rest from reference TRBV30 and TRBJ1-4 gives the full variable domain: SQTIHQWPATLVQPVGSPLSLECTVEGTSNPNLYWYRQAAGRGLQLLFYSVGIGQISSEVPQNLSASRPQDRQFILSSKKLLLSDSGFYLCAWSWDATNEKLFFGSGTQLSVL.

This rearrangement joins TRBV4-2 to TRBJ2-1; no clear D. Per germline, CDR1 LGHNA and CDR2 YNFKEQ. The ends were cut back, 0 bases at V and 2 bases at J, with 5 bases in the middle. The CDR3 sequence is 14 residues long. The chain's CDR3 is CASSQEYPYNEQFF. The CDR3 nucleotides are TGTGCCAGCAGCCAAGAATACCCCTACAATGAGCAGTTCTTC.

The chain employs TRBV19 and TRBJ1-5; D ambiguous. There are 15 residues in the CDR3. V dropped 0 bases and J dropped 1 base, with 7 bases sitting between them. CDR1 and CDR2 (germline): LNHDA, SQIVND (reference sequence). CDR3 in amino acids: CASSIDTYSNQPQHF. In nucleotides, the CDR3 is TGTGCCAGTAGTATAGATACGTACAGCAATCAGCCCCAGCATTTT. The whole variable domain, filled in from reference TRBV19 and TRBJ1-5, reads DGGITQSPKYLFRKEGQNVTLSCEQNLNHDAMYWYRQDPGQGLRLIYYSQIVNDFQKGDIAEGYSVSREKKESFPLTVTSAQKNPTAFYLCASSIDTYSNQPQHFGDGTRLSIL.

The chain recombines TRBV7-9 with TRBJ2-5, with D hard to call. The CDR3 loop spans 16 amino acids. CDR1 is SEHNR and CDR2 is FQNEAQ in the germline V gene (reference sequence). The V end was cut by 5 bases, the J end by 1 base, with 17 bases between. In DNA form, the CDR3 reads TGTGCCAGCAGCCGTTATCCCTCAGGCCTCCAAGAGACCCAGTACTTC. The encoded protein is CASSRYPSGLQETQYF.

In DNA, the CDR3 is TGTGCCAGCAGCCCCTCTACAGACCTAGAGACCCAGTACTTC. Translation gives CASSPSTDLETQYF. The chain couples TRBV7-2 to TRBJ2-5, with no clear D. The CDR3 runs 14 residues. Trimming removed 5 bases from V and 4 bases from J, with 14 bases in between. Germline CDR1 and CDR2: SGHTA and FQGNSA.

This clone was picked up many times. V and J are TRBV23-1 and TRBJ2-1; no clear D gene. TRBV23-1 is noted as an ORF with a role that remains uncertain. The CDR3 spans 13 residues. V was pared by 4 bases and J by 6 bases, with 10 bases between. The CDR3 loop is CASSLPTLNEQFF. CDR3 sequence (DNA): TGCGCCAGCAGTCTCCCAACGCTCAATGAGCAGTTCTTC.

The chain has TRBV7-2 and TRBJ1-4; D unclear. The CDR3 is made up of 14 amino acids. Germline V gene lookup returns CDR1 SGHTA and CDR2 FQGNSA. Trimming cost V 4 bases and J 7 bases, with 13 bases left between them. The CDR3 protein is CASSSFSGPEKLFF. The CDR3 coding sequence is TGTGCCAGCAGCTCCTTTTCCGGGCCTGAAAAACTGTTTTTT.

The chain has TRBV11-2 and TRBJ2-5; 7 positions agree with TRBD1. J was trimmed by 2 bases and V by 5 bases; bases with no gene match: 5. This CDR3 is 14 amino acids long. Looked up from germline, CDR1 is SGHAT and CDR2 is FQNNGV. CDR3 region: CASSHQGQQETQYF. The CDR3 nucleotides read TGTGCCAGCAGCCACCAGGGACAGCAAGAGACCCAGTACTTC.

J is TRBJ2-7 and V is TRBV6-6; 7 bases map to TRBD1. Germline V gene sequence: CDR1 MNHNY, CDR2 SVGAGI (reference sequence). Trimming cost V 7 bases and J 7 bases; bases outside gene matches: 7. The length of the CDR3 is 12 residues. CDR3: CASTQGELEQYF. The DNA for the CDR3 is TGTGCCAGCACCCAGGGGGAACTAGAGCAGTACTTC.

Details on this clone: Different DNA sequences within this sample yield the same CDR3. The chain has TRBV7-2 and TRBJ2-3, with D possibly being TRBD2 (6 bases). Germline V lookup: CDR1 SGHTA, CDR2 FQGNSA. Trimming removed 5 bases from V and 2 bases from J, with 17 bases in between. The length of the CDR3 is 16 residues. The CDR3 nucleotides are TGTGCCAGCAGCCCAGCAGGGACTGGATTCACAGATACGCAGTATTTT. Residues: CASSPAGTGFTDTQYF.

The chain combines TRBV7-2 with TRBJ2-3; D might be TRBD2 (5 bases). Germline V gene lookup returns CDR1 SGHTA and CDR2 FQGNSA. This CDR3 has 13 amino acids. V was trimmed by 4 bases and J by 9 bases, leaving 14 bases between them. This CDR3 reads CASSSGPPGTQYF. Written as DNA, the CDR3 is TGTGCCAGCAGCTCCGGCCCCCCGGGGACGCAGTATTTT.